These 22 T cell receptor beta chains were all obtained from the same sample, sequenced in a study of blood T cells in healthy people across ages. Primers used in a second PCR of about 7 to 12 cycles were a sample-barcoded 5' primer and a J-beta primer mix. A single record per CDR3 protein comes from TCRdb applying MiXCR to the 5' RACE reads. Seen here are approximately 1,100,000 distinct CDR3 sequences, more than 35% observed once, and the top ten hold under 20%. The material sequenced was blood. These receptors came from a woman aged 55-69 years in good health.

The rearrangement uses TRBV12-3 or TRBV12-4 and TRBJ1-4; D uncertain. The V and J ends lost 3 bases and 3 bases respectively, with 11 bases between them. The CDR3 is 15 residues long. The CDR3 spells CASSFLGAPNEKLFF. CDR3 DNA sequence: TGTGCCAGCAGTTTCCTGGGTGCGCCTAATGAAAAACTGTTTTTT.

This clonotype was seen only a few times. Written as DNA, the CDR3 is TGCAGCGTTCAGCGGGGAACCTACGAGCAGTACTTC. Its translation: CSVQRGTYEQYF. The V call is TRBV29-1, the J call TRBJ2-7; 7 bases fit TRBD2. Germline CDR1 SQVTM, CDR2 ANQGSEA. The CDR3 extends over 12 amino acids. With V trimmed by 5 bases and J by 2 bases, 3 bases remained unmatched.

This chain joins TRBV3-1 and TRBJ1-1; tentative D call: TRBD1 (6 bases). The CDR3 has 15 amino acids. Germline V gene sequence: CDR1 LGHDT, CDR2 YNNKEL (reference sequence). Trimming cost V 0 bases and J 0 bases, with 8 bases left between them. The CDR3 spells CASSQDQGMNTEAFF. CDR3 nucleotide sequence: TGTGCCAGCAGCCAAGATCAGGGGATGAACACTGAAGCTTTCTTT.

The chain has TRBV6-5 and TRBJ1-1; D gene ambiguous. V was trimmed by 0 bases and J by 4 bases, leaving 12 bases between them. There are 15 residues in the CDR3. Germline V gene data show CDR1 as MNHEY and CDR2 as SVGAGI. CDR3 DNA sequence: TGTGCCAGCAGTTACTCCGGTAGTCCGAGCACTGAAGCTTTCTTT. It specifies CASSYSGSPSTEAFF.

The rearrangement joins TRBV18 to TRBJ1-4, with TRBD1 identical over 9 bases. V lost 3 bases to trimming and J lost 7 bases; unmatched junction nucleotides: 6. This CDR3 is built from 15 residues. In germline, CDR1 is KGHSH, CDR2 LQKENI. CDR3 in amino acids: CASSPGQGIFEKLFF. CDR3 DNA sequence: TGTGCCAGCTCACCGGGACAGGGAATTTTTGAAAAACTGTTTTTT.

On this clonotype: Germline and junction disagree at one end, which may indicate a read error. The chain uses TRBV30 and TRBJ1-1; D is unclear. The CDR3 covers 11 residues. Germline V lookup: CDR1 GTSNPN, CDR2 SVGIG (reference sequence). The CDR3 nucleotides read TGTGCCGGGAGTGACTGGGGAGTGGCTTTCTTT. It specifies CAGSDWGVAFF.

The chain uses TRBV6-1 and TRBJ2-1, with TRBD1 as a possible D gene (5 bases). This CDR3 is built from 14 residues. The germline V gene has CDR1 MNHNS and CDR2 SASEGT. Trimming shortened V by 3 bases and J by 5 bases, and 11 bases separated the two germline ends. CDR3 bases: TGTGCCAGCAGTGATACCAGGGTTAACAATGAGCAGTTCTTC. It yields the protein CASSDTRVNNEQFF.

The rearrangement links TRBV6-1 to TRBJ2-2; tentative D call: TRBD1 (6 bases). This CDR3 is 13 amino acids long. V lost 6 bases, J lost 5 bases, and 10 bases lay in between. CDR1 and CDR2 from the germline V gene are MNHNS and SASEGT. The CDR3 nucleotides read TGTGCCAGCAGGGGGACACGGACCGGGGAGCTGTTTTTT. Translation: CASRGTRTGELFF.

Only a few counts were recorded for this clonotype. This chain uses TRBV29-1 with TRBJ2-5, with D tentatively TRBD1 (5 bases). Germline V CDR1 and CDR2: SQVTM, ANQGSEA. V was cut by 0 bases and J by 2 bases, with 10 bases left in between. The CDR3 totals 14 residues. CDR3 amino acids: CSVEDGTGQETQYF. For the CDR3, the DNA is TGCAGCGTTGAAGATGGCACAGGACAAGAGACCCAGTACTTC.

This clonotype was detected a few times. The J gene is TRBJ2-5, the V gene TRBV28; no clear D. The DNA end lines up better with TRBJ2-7; the J call may be wrong. The CDR3 covers 11 residues. Germline V lookup: CDR1 MDHEN, CDR2 SYDVKM. Here the CDR3 reads CASSLLFEQYF. CDR3 in DNA: TGTGCCAGCAGTTTATTGTTCGAGCAGTACTTC.

The CDR3 sequence: CASSLAGVEQETQYF. In DNA form, the CDR3 reads TGTGCCAGCAGTTTAGCGGGAGTTGAGCAAGAGACCCAGTACTTC. The chain is built from TRBV12-3 or TRBV12-4 and TRBJ2-5; D might be TRBD2 (5 bases). The CDR3 extends over 15 amino acids. V was cut by 0 bases and J by 2 bases, with 10 bases left in between.

This rearrangement joins TRBV20-1 to TRBJ2-5; 12 bases are shared with TRBD2. The DNA matches TRBJ2-7 better at its end, which makes the J call doubtful. Germline V gives CDR1 DFQATT, CDR2 SNEGSKA (reference sequence). The CDR3 runs 17 residues. The CDR3 loop reads CSAILTSGSISGYEQYF. As DNA, the CDR3 is TGCAGTGCTATACTGACTAGCGGGAGTATATCCGGCTACGAGCAGTACTTC.

This clonotype appeared a few times. V and J are TRBV27 and TRBJ1-1, with 12 bases fitting TRBD1. The junction had 12 bases not matched to a gene; V was cut back by 4 bases and J by 3 bases. The CDR3 runs to 18 residues. The germline V gene has CDR1 MNHEY and CDR2 SMNVEV (reference sequence). CDR3 DNA: TGTGCCAGCAGTTCACTGACCGGGACAGGGGGCAGGGACACTGAAGCTTTCTTT. As protein: CASSSLTGTGGRDTEAFF.

Here the CDR3 reads CASSTGTAQRYF. As DNA, the CDR3 is TGTGCCAGCAGTACTGGGACGGCTCAGCGGTACTTC. This chain links TRBV12-3 or TRBV12-4 with TRBJ2-5, with D perhaps assigned TRBD1 or TRBD2 (5 bases each). V was trimmed by 5 bases and J by 13 bases, leaving 17 bases between them. This CDR3 has 12 amino acids.

The table lists this clonotype with a few counts. CDR3: CASSSPLDSYEQYF. In DNA, the CDR3 is TGTGCCAGCAGCTCACCCCTTGACTCTTACGAGCAGTACTTC. The V and J genes are TRBV11-2 and TRBJ2-4; D is uncertain. The end of the DNA aligns better with TRBJ2-7, so the J call may be wrong. CDR3 length: 14 amino acids. Germline V gives CDR1 SGHAT, CDR2 FQNNGV.

The rearrangement joins TRBV25-1 to TRBJ2-1, with TRBD2 matching over 7 bases. The CDR3 is 10 amino acids. V was pared by 8 bases and J by 10 bases, with 2 bases of the junction left unmatched. The germline V gene encodes CDR1 MGHDK and CDR2 SYGVNS. CDR3: CASGAGEQFF. The CDR3 DNA follows: TGTGCCAGCGGAGCGGGAGAGCAGTTCTTC.

The sample holds one count of this clonotype. J is TRBJ2-5 and V is TRBV12-3 or TRBV12-4; a possible D gene is TRBD1 (6 bases). Deletions cut 0 bases from V and 11 bases from J, with 19 bases between. The CDR3 contains 15 residues. The CDR3 DNA reads as TGTGCCAGCAGTTTAGCGGGGACACCACAACGGGTGCAGTACTTC. This gives the protein CASSLAGTPQRVQYF.

V is TRBV5-1 and J is TRBJ2-5; the match to TRBD1 covers 8 bases. Germline V gene sequence: CDR1 SGHRS, CDR2 YFSETQ. Germline trimming cut 4 bases from V and 2 bases from J; bases unmatched to any gene: 10. This CDR3 comprises 16 residues. CDR3 sequence reads: CASSDYRGSTQETQYF. The CDR3 coding sequence is TGCGCCAGCAGCGACTACAGGGGGAGTACTCAAGAGACCCAGTACTTC.

The chain employs TRBV27 and TRBJ2-1, with 8 nucleotides matching TRBD2. Trimming removed 8 bases from V and 0 bases from J; junction bases left unmatched: 21. The CDR3 has 20 residues. Germline V gene lookup returns CDR1 MNHEY and CDR2 SMNVEV (reference sequence). CDR3 residues: CASSHTRGLAGISSYNEQFF. The CDR3 DNA is TGTGCCAGCTCCCATACTCGCGGGCTAGCGGGTATAAGCTCCTACAATGAGCAGTTCTTC.

J is TRBJ2-3 and V is TRBV4-1; D is unresolved. Germline-derived CDR1 and CDR2 are MGHRA and YSYEKL. CDR3 length: 13 amino acids. V dropped 0 bases and J dropped 6 bases, with 7 bases sitting between them. CDR3 residues: CASSQDGWDTQYF. In DNA form, the CDR3 reads TGCGCCAGCAGCCAAGATGGGTGGGATACGCAGTATTTT.

The rearrangement uses TRBV27 and TRBJ2-1; D unresolved. V gave up 5 bases and J gave up 10 bases, with 15 bases separating them. The CDR3 has 13 residues. The germline gives CDR1 MNHEY, CDR2 SMNVEV (reference sequence). CDR3 region: CASSPSPSAEQFF. DNA for the CDR3: TGTGCCAGCAGTCCCTCCCCTTCTGCGGAGCAGTTCTTC.

Only a few counts were recorded for this clonotype. This rearrangement joins TRBV10-3 to TRBJ2-3, with TRBD2 identical over 10 bases. This CDR3 region has 13 residues. Trimming at V came to 10 bases and at J to 3 bases, leaving 4 bases not matched to a gene. In germline, CDR1 is ENHRY, CDR2 SYGVKD. The CDR3 protein is CANSGRATDTQYF. The DNA of the CDR3 is TGTGCCAACAGCGGGAGGGCAACAGATACGCAGTATTTT.